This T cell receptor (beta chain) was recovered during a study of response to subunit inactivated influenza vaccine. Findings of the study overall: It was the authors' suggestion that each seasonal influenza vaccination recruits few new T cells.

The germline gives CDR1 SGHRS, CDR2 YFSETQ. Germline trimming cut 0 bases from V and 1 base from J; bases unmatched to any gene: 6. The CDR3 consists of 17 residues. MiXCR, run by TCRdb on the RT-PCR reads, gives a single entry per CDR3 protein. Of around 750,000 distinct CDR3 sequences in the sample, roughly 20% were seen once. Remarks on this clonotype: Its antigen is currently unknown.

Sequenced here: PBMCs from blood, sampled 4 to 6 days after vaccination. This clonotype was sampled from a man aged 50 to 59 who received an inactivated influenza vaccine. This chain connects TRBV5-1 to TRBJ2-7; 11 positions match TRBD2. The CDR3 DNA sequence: TGCGCCAGCAGCTTGGTACTAGCGGGGGCTACATCCTACGAGCAGTACTTC. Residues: CASSLVLAGATSYEQYF.